This TCR beta chain stems from a study of T cell repertoires in cytomegalovirus infection. At the level of the study: CMV infection plus the matching HLA type was flagged by public TCR beta signatures.

The CDR3 has 14 amino acids. With 6 bases removed from V and 7 bases from J, the gap between germline ends came to 18 bases. Per the germline V gene, CDR1 is MNHEY and CDR2 is SMNVEV (reference sequence). Findings of the study overall: What dominated the ex vivo response were HLA-C-restricted CMV-specific TCR beta clonotypes. Carriage of CMV together with the relevant HLA was identifiable through cumulative public TCR beta family frequency.

Each CDR3 protein gets one entry after TCRdb re-called the reads with MiXCR. This sample has fewer than 550,000 distinct CDR3 sequences, with roughly 10% found just once. This clonotype was counted between two and nine times. The antigen is unknown. The chain combines TRBV27 with TRBJ1-2; D is perhaps TRBD1 (5 bases). This receptor was obtained from a human donor in good health (CMV status not recorded). Some clones in this sample may be carry-over from other donors' samples. The specimen sequenced was PBMCs. The CDR3 DNA reads as TGTGCCAGCAGAACAATACCGCAGGGTGGTGGCTACACCTTC. Its protein is CASRTIPQGGGYTF.